A single sample is the source of the 15 T cell receptor beta chains below, sequenced in a study of patients and donors after allogeneic stem cell transplantation. TCRdb itself ran the RT-PCR reads through MiXCR, one entry per CDR3 protein. In the table there are roughly 940,000 distinct CDR3 sequences, 15% to 20% of which are singletons. Sequencing input: blood, either unsorted or a sorted T cell fraction (not recorded which). The source is a human donor who was either an allogeneic HSCT recipient or a stem cell or donor lymphocyte infusion donor (not recorded which). It is not recorded whose cells these are; they may come from a transplant donor.

Concerning this clonotype itself: At one end, the junction sequence differs from germline, possibly due to a read error. The chain carries TRBV27 and TRBJ2-7, with D hard to call. The germline gives CDR1 MNHEY, CDR2 SMNVEV (reference sequence). There are 13 residues in the CDR3. CDR3 residues: CASSLYSQALLDF. In DNA, the CDR3 is TGTGCCAGCAGTTTATACAGCCAGGCCCTGTTGGACTTC.

The sample holds a few counts of this clonotype. The chain recombines TRBV15 with TRBJ2-3; TRBD2 aligns across 8 bases. Germline CDR1 LNHNV, CDR2 YYDKDF (reference sequence). V was clipped by 7 bases and J by 5 bases; unmatched bases: 14. This CDR3 contains 16 residues. This chain's CDR3 is CATNLDGRAQRDTQYF. The CDR3 coding sequence is TGTGCCACCAACCTGGACGGGAGGGCCCAGAGAGATACGCAGTATTTT.

The chain recombines TRBV10-3 with TRBJ2-7, with unresolved D. Germline CDR1 reads ENHRY; CDR2 reads SYGVKD. The length of the CDR3 is 12 residues. The V end lost 8 bases, the J end lost 1 base, and 9 bases lay between the germline ends. CDR3 sequence: CAIRIDSYEQYF. CDR3 sequence (DNA): TGTGCCATCCGCATAGATTCCTACGAGCAGTACTTC.

The chain carries TRBV5-1 and TRBJ2-1, with 8 bases identical to TRBD2. The germline gives CDR1 SGHRS, CDR2 YFSETQ. V was clipped by 1 base and J by 6 bases; unmatched bases: 6. CDR3 length equals 15 residues. The CDR3: CASSLSLAGRNEQFF. The CDR3 nucleotides are TGCGCCAGCAGCTTGTCGCTAGCGGGTCGCAATGAGCAGTTCTTC.

The rearrangement uses TRBV19 and TRBJ1-2; D is uncertain. The CDR3 is 15 amino acids. The germline V gene has CDR1 LNHDA and CDR2 SQIVND (reference sequence). Trimming removed 1 base from V and 0 bases from J, with 9 bases in between. CDR3 nucleotide sequence: TGTGCCAGTAGTATAGCCACGAGATCTAACTATGGCTACACCTTC. Translated, it gives CASSIATRSNYGYTF.

This clonotype appeared many times. This chain links TRBV12-3 or TRBV12-4 with TRBJ2-1; 7 nucleotides match TRBD1. Trimming at V came to 8 bases and at J to 5 bases, leaving 15 bases not matched to a gene. This CDR3 comprises 16 residues. The CDR3 region is CASCPSARQGDNEQFF. CDR3 nucleotide sequence: TGTGCCAGCTGCCCCAGCGCGCGACAGGGAGACAATGAGCAGTTCTTC.

The CDR3 is CASSLSLSGVDGGNQPQHF. The CDR3 nucleotides are TGTGCCAGCAGCTTATCACTTTCGGGGGTTGACGGCGGCAATCAGCCCCAGCATTTT. The V and J genes are TRBV11-1 and TRBJ1-5; D perhaps matches TRBD1 (5 bases). The CDR3 extends over 19 amino acids. With 2 bases removed from V and 2 bases from J, the gap between germline ends came to 22 bases. The germline gives CDR1 SGHAT, CDR2 FQDESV (reference sequence).

The gene calls are TRBV6-5 and TRBJ2-2, with a tentative D call TRBD1 (7 bases). This CDR3 has 16 residues. V was pared by 4 bases and J by 4 bases, with 16 bases between. Germline CDR1 and CDR2: MNHEY and SVGAGI. For the CDR3, the DNA is TGTGCCAGCAGTTCCTCTCGGCAGGGGGGCACCGGGGAGCTGTTTTTT. This codes for CASSSSRQGGTGELFF.

This clonotype was seen many times. The genes are TRBV7-3 and TRBJ2-1, with D possibly TRBD2 on 5 matching bases. There are 13 residues in the CDR3. Germline V CDR1 and CDR2: SGHTA, FQGTGA. The V end was cut by 4 bases, the J end by 3 bases, with 7 bases between. CDR3 coding DNA: TGTGCCAGCAGCTCCCGGGACTACAATGAGCAGTTCTTC. This sequence encodes CASSSRDYNEQFF.

The table lists this clonotype with a few counts. This chain links TRBV6-5 with TRBJ2-2; 8 bases fit TRBD1. CDR1 and CDR2 from the germline V gene are MNHEY and SVGAGI. The J segment lost 6 bases and the V segment lost 2 bases, leaving 5 bases of the junction unmatched. CDR3 length: 15 residues. The CDR3: CASSYRSQGAGELFF. CDR3 DNA: TGTGCCAGCAGTTACCGGTCACAGGGGGCCGGGGAGCTGTTTTTT.

This chain joins TRBV7-8 and TRBJ2-1, with D unclear. The V end was cut by 0 bases, the J end by 2 bases, with 11 bases between. Germline V gene sequence: CDR1 SGHVS, CDR2 FQNEAQ. The CDR3 length is 16 residues. Here the CDR3 DNA reads TGTGCCAGCAGCTTAGCGGTCAAGGAAGCCTACAATGAGCAGTTCTTC. Protein sequence: CASSLAVKEAYNEQFF.

This clonotype was observed a few times. The chain carries TRBV10-3 and TRBJ1-5; 7 bases match TRBD1. CDR3 length: 14 residues. Losses at the gene ends were 10 bases for V and 7 bases for J; bases not matched to a gene: 13. Germline lookup yields CDR1 ENHRY and CDR2 SYGVKD. CDR3 bases: TGTGCCACTAACAAGGGGGCAGGGTTACAGCCCCAGCATTTT. Protein: CATNKGAGLQPQHF.

This clonotype was seen many times. The chain combines TRBV11-3 with TRBJ2-7, with 8 bases aligning to TRBD2. The V gene end was trimmed by 0 bases and the J gene end by 7 bases; junction bases not matched to a gene: 11. CDR1 and CDR2 (germline): SGHNT, YENEEA. This CDR3 is built from 16 residues. CDR3 DNA sequence: TGTGCCAGCAGCTTAGATCTCCTAGCGGGTGGCTTAGAGCAGTACTTC. Protein sequence: CASSLDLLAGGLEQYF.

This clonotype showed up just a few times. The CDR3 DNA reads as TGTGCCAGCAGTTACTTAGTTGGAGATACGCAGTATTTT. This translates into CASSYLVGDTQYF. The chain is built from TRBV7-9 and TRBJ2-3; D is unclear. The CDR3 contains 13 residues. From germline, CDR1 is SEHNR and CDR2 FQNEAQ (reference sequence). V lost 6 bases, J lost 5 bases, and 12 bases lay in between.

This chain joins TRBV2 and TRBJ1-6; a possible D gene is TRBD1 (5 bases). From germline, CDR1 is SNHLY and CDR2 FYNNEI. The CDR3 consists of 16 residues. Trimming took 2 bases from V and 9 from J, leaving 17 bases between them. The DNA of the CDR3 is TGTGCCAGCAGTGAAAGGGGAGTGGCAGGTTTTTCACCCCTCCACTTT. This sequence encodes CASSERGVAGFSPLHF.